One and the same sample provided the 3 T cell receptor beta chains below, sequenced in a study of blood T cells in healthy people across ages. Combining a sample-barcoded 5' primer with a J-beta primer mix, a second PCR ran for roughly 6 to 12 cycles. A single record per CDR3 protein comes from TCRdb applying MiXCR to the 5' RACE reads. This table holds around 900,000 distinct CDR3 sequences, just over 50% found once. The sequencing sample was made of blood. Receptor source: a woman aged 55-69 years in good health.

The chain carries TRBV2 and TRBJ2-4; 9 nucleotides line up with TRBD1. The length of the CDR3 is 16 residues. CDR1 is SNHLY and CDR2 is FYNNEI in the germline V gene. J was trimmed by 1 base and V by 4 bases; bases with no gene match: 5. The CDR3 nucleotides are TGTGCCAGCAGTGCTGACAGGGGGATGGCCAAAAACATTCAGTACTTC. This sequence encodes CASSADRGMAKNIQYF.

The rearrangement joins TRBV4-1 to TRBJ2-7; D tentatively reads TRBD1 or TRBD2 (5 bases each). Germline CDR1 reads MGHRA; CDR2 reads YSYEKL. The CDR3 is made up of 17 amino acids. The V gene lost 3 bases and the J gene lost 0 bases, with 18 bases spanning the gap. CDR3 region: CASSQMGVSASSYEQYF. Written as DNA, the CDR3 is TGCGCCAGCAGCCAGATGGGGGTTTCAGCTAGCTCCTACGAGCAGTACTTC.

A few counts support this clonotype. The V call is TRBV4-2, the J call TRBJ2-3; 7 nucleotides agree with TRBD1. The V gene's germline CDR1 is LGHNA and CDR2 YNFKEQ. Trimming cost V 1 base and J 4 bases; bases outside gene matches: 5. CDR3 length equals 15 residues. The CDR3 sequence: CASSQGDRDPDTQYF. CDR3 in DNA: TGTGCCAGCAGCCAAGGAGACAGGGACCCAGATACGCAGTATTTT.